Only a few counts were recorded for the clone carrying this T cell receptor (beta chain). The antigen remains undetermined. Unique molecular identifiers were added to individual cDNA molecules. One entry per CDR3 protein results from TCRdb running MiXCR on the 5' RACE reads. The repertoire includes tens of thousands of distinct CDR3 sequences, approximately 15% of them detected once, and around 5.8% sits in the top ten. Germline V gene lookup returns CDR1 LGHNT and CDR2 FRNRAP. The CDR3 length is 15 residues. V was cut by 8 bases and J by 1 base, with 17 bases left in between. These data come from a study of early T cells in non-severe SARS-CoV-2 infection. Study observations and caveats: Matching with VDJdb favored anti-spike CD8 responses (missing private and CD4 specificities).

Sequencing was carried out using whole blood. The receptor was isolated from an adult who was a healthcare worker with PCR-confirmed SARS-CoV-2 infection or an uninfected control (not recorded which). This chain connects TRBV12-5 to TRBJ1-1; D may be TRBD1 (6 bases). The CDR3 DNA is TGTGCTAGTAGACGGCAGGGGACTTCGAACACTGAAGCTTTCTTT. Its translation is CASRRQGTSNTEAFF.